The 27 T cell receptor beta chains in this list originate from one sample, sequenced in a study of identical twins. A single record per CDR3 protein comes from TCRdb applying MiXCR to the 5' RACE reads. Here the sample spans about 190,000 distinct CDR3 sequences, about a sixth being singletons. The sample was also reused in another study, on T cells expressing NK-cell markers.

Specimen: CD8+ T cells sorted from blood. All receptors derive from a woman aged 18-29 years in good health.

This rearrangement joins TRBV12-3 or TRBV12-4 to TRBJ2-7, with 8 bases aligning to TRBD1. J lost 3 bases, V lost 5 bases, and 3 bases had no gene match. The CDR3 is 13 residues long. The chain's CDR3 is CASSKDRVYEQYF. CDR3 DNA sequence: TGTGCCAGCAGTAAGGACAGGGTCTACGAGCAGTACTTC.

The chain combines TRBV5-8 with TRBJ2-5; TRBD1 aligns across 8 bases. The germline gives CDR1 SGHTS, CDR2 YDEGEE. The CDR3 contains 16 residues. J gave up 4 bases and V 7 bases, and 15 bases lay outside the gene matches. The CDR3 sequence: CASRSQGAVYGETQYF. The CDR3 coding sequence is TGTGCCAGCCGAAGCCAGGGGGCGGTTTATGGAGAGACCCAGTACTTC.

The chain employs TRBV12-5 and TRBJ1-5; D remains unclear. The germline V gene has CDR1 LGHNT and CDR2 FRNRAP. Trimming stripped 5 bases from V and 10 bases from J, with 12 bases between. The CDR3 is made up of 12 amino acids. CDR3 sequence (DNA): TGTGCTAGTGGTCTACCGAGGGAACCCCAGCATTTT. This translates into CASGLPREPQHF.

A few counts support this clonotype. This sequence joins TRBV5-5 and TRBJ2-2; possibly TRBD1 or TRBD2 for D (5 bases each). Germline V gives CDR1 SGHKS, CDR2 YYEKEE (reference sequence). CDR3 size: 15 residues. The V and J ends lost 2 bases and 4 bases respectively, with 12 bases between them. CDR3 amino acids: CASSFPAGSTGELFF. The CDR3 DNA sequence: TGTGCCAGCAGCTTTCCCGCAGGGAGCACCGGGGAGCTGTTTTTT.

The rearrangement uses TRBV6-1 and TRBJ2-5; D may be TRBD2 (5 bases). Trimming removed 8 bases at V and 2 bases at J, with 21 bases between. This CDR3 has 16 amino acids. Germline assignment: CDR1 MNHNS and CDR2 SASEGT. The CDR3 nucleotides are TGTGCCAGCGGCCACGGGGTTCGAACCTCTCAAGAGACCCAGTACTTC. The encoded protein is CASGHGVRTSQETQYF.

The rearrangement uses TRBV7-9 and TRBJ2-1; 9 bases fit TRBD1. Looked up from germline, CDR1 is SEHNR and CDR2 is FQNEAQ (reference sequence). The CDR3 consists of 16 residues. The trim removed 4 bases at V and 8 bases at J, leaving 12 bases unmatched. The CDR3 spells CASSSFDRGESDEQFF. CDR3 bases: TGTGCCAGCAGCTCATTCGACAGGGGGGAATCCGATGAGCAGTTCTTC. The full variable domain, its missing parts supplied by reference TRBV7-9 and TRBJ2-1, is DTGVSQNPRHKITKRGQNVTFRCDPISEHNRLYWYRQTLGQGPEFLTYFQNEAQLEKSRLLSDRFSAERPKGSFSTLEIQRTEQGDSAMYLCASSSFDRGESDEQFFGPGTRLTVL.

Ten or more counts support this clonotype. The chain links TRBV6-2 or TRBV6-3 to TRBJ2-3, with TRBD1 as a possible D gene (5 bases). Germline V gives CDR1 MNHEY, CDR2 SVGEGT. The CDR3 is 14 amino acids. Deletions cut 6 bases from V and 4 bases from J, with 14 bases between. The chain's CDR3 is CASRTPGAADTQYF. The DNA of the CDR3 is TGTGCCAGCAGGACCCCTGGGGCGGCAGATACGCAGTATTTT.

The chain employs TRBV6-1 and TRBJ2-3; no firm D call. CDR1 and CDR2 (germline): MNHNS, SASEGT. The CDR3 length is 17 residues. The V end lost 7 bases, the J end lost 2 bases, and 22 bases lay between the germline ends. CDR3 nucleotides: TGTGCCAGCACCCCTAGTGGTGGAGAAGATCTCACAGATACGCAGTATTTT. Translating it yields CASTPSGGEDLTDTQYF.

This rearrangement joins TRBV12-3 or TRBV12-4 to TRBJ2-5; TRBD1 matches at 7 bases. The CDR3 spans 14 residues. Trimming removed 6 bases from V and 5 bases from J; junction bases left unmatched: 9. CDR3 in DNA: TGTGCCAGCAGATTTACAGGGGCCGGGGAGACCCAGTACTTC. Protein: CASRFTGAGETQYF.

In its sample, this clonotype is medium-sized. This chain uses TRBV13 with TRBJ2-7; possibly TRBD2 for D (5 bases). Germline-derived CDR1 and CDR2 are PRHDT and FYEKMQ (reference sequence). This CDR3 is built from 16 residues. V was cut by 1 base and J by 0 bases, with 13 bases left in between. CDR3 DNA sequence: TGTGCCAGCAGCTTAGTAAGGGAAGACTACTCCTACGAGCAGTACTTC. This gives the protein CASSLVREDYSYEQYF.

A few counts support this clonotype. The genes are TRBV29-1 and TRBJ2-2; the match to TRBD2 covers 10 bases. The V gene's germline CDR1 is SQVTM and CDR2 ANQGSEA. This CDR3 has 14 residues. The V and J ends lost 6 bases and 4 bases, in that order; junction bases with no gene match: 5. The CDR3 DNA reads TGCAGCGTAACCGGGACTAGCGTCACCGGGGAGCTGTTTTTT. Residues: CSVTGTSVTGELFF.

This clonotype has just one count. The rearrangement links TRBV28 to TRBJ2-1, with a weak D call TRBD1 (5 bases). Germline-derived CDR1 and CDR2 are MDHEN and SYDVKM. Trimming pared 5 bases from V and 0 bases from J, leaving 14 bases between. The CDR3 totals 16 residues. The CDR3 here is CASSNQGDSSYNEQFF. The CDR3 nucleotides read TGTGCCAGCAGTAACCAGGGCGACAGCTCCTACAATGAGCAGTTCTTC.

This clonotype was recorded a few times. The CDR3 here is CSARDLLGLDTQYF. The CDR3 DNA is TGCAGTGCTAGAGATCTATTAGGACTAGATACGCAGTATTTT. The V call is TRBV20-1, the J call TRBJ2-3, with a weak D call TRBD2 (5 bases). Trimming stripped 0 bases from V and 5 bases from J, with 12 bases between. CDR3 length equals 14 residues. Per germline, CDR1 DFQATT and CDR2 SNEGSKA (reference sequence).

The table lists this clonotype with a few counts. V is TRBV6-1 and J is TRBJ2-5, with D possibly being TRBD1 (5 bases). The germline V gene encodes CDR1 MNHNS and CDR2 SASEGT. The CDR3 contains 14 residues. V lost 4 bases to trimming and J lost 5 bases, with 14 bases between them. As DNA, the CDR3 is TGTGCCAGCAGTGTCCAGGGTGGACATGAGACCCAGTACTTC. Its translation is CASSVQGGHETQYF.

The chain recombines TRBV20-1 with TRBJ2-7; TRBD2 matches 7 bases. Germline CDR1 reads DFQATT; CDR2 reads SNEGSKA (reference sequence). This CDR3 has 16 amino acids. After removal of 0 bases from V and 4 bases from J, the junction contained 12 bases not matched to a gene. This CDR3 is CSARDKRGLLDYEQYF. Written as DNA, the CDR3 is TGCAGTGCTAGAGATAAGCGGGGACTACTGGATTACGAGCAGTACTTC.

This clonotype occurred a few times. The DNA of the CDR3 is TGTGCCAGCAGTTTTTCCACAGGTTCCTACGAGCAGTACTTC. Its protein product is CASSFSTGSYEQYF. This chain joins TRBV12-3 or TRBV12-4 and TRBJ2-7; perhaps TRBD1 as D (5 bases). The CDR3 length is 14 residues. Trimming removed 3 bases from V and 1 base from J, with 10 bases in between.

V gene TRBV5-5 combines with J gene TRBJ2-2; TRBD1 matches 7 bases. CDR1 and CDR2 (germline): SGHKS, YYEKEE (reference sequence). The CDR3 contains 16 residues. The V and J ends lost 1 base and 8 bases, in that order; junction bases with no gene match: 11. The CDR3 bases are TGTGCCAGCAGCTTGAGGGCCACAGGGGAACCAGGGGAGCTGTTTTTT. This sequence encodes CASSLRATGEPGELFF.

A few counts support this clonotype. This chain connects TRBV11-2 to TRBJ2-5; 9 nucleotides match TRBD1. Trimming removed 5 bases from V and 2 bases from J; junction bases left unmatched: 6. The CDR3 covers 15 residues. From germline, CDR1 is SGHAT and CDR2 FQNNGV. CDR3 in amino acids: CASSGNRGPQETQYF. The CDR3 DNA sequence: TGTGCCAGCAGCGGCAACAGGGGGCCTCAAGAGACCCAGTACTTC.

This clonotype showed up just a few times. The gene calls are TRBV6-1 and TRBJ2-7, with 8 positions matching TRBD2. The germline CDR1 and CDR2 sequences are MNHNS and SASEGT. The junction had 13 bases not matched to a gene; V was cut back by 7 bases and J by 5 bases. There are 15 residues in the CDR3. The CDR3 sequence: CASNRVLAANNEQYF. DNA of the CDR3: TGTGCCAGCAACCGAGTACTAGCGGCGAATAACGAGCAGTACTTC.

This clonotype came up many times. The chain recombines TRBV7-9 with TRBJ2-3, with TRBD2 as a possible D gene (6 bases). This CDR3 region has 15 residues. Germline lookup yields CDR1 SEHNR and CDR2 FQNEAQ (reference sequence). The ends were cut back, 3 bases at V and 2 bases at J, with 12 bases in the middle. CDR3 sequence (DNA): TGTGCCAGCAGCTTCAGACTAGTGAACACAGATACGCAGTATTTT. It yields the protein CASSFRLVNTDTQYF.

This clonotype was seen only a few times. This chain uses TRBV29-1 with TRBJ2-7; D possibly corresponds to TRBD1 (6 bases). Trimming removed 3 bases from V and 1 base from J, with 10 bases in between. The CDR3 is 13 residues long. Germline CDR1 and CDR2: SQVTM and ANQGSEA. CDR3 DNA sequence: TGCAGCGTTGAGCGTCAGGGGTCCTACGAGCAGTACTTC. Residues: CSVERQGSYEQYF.

This clonotype was recorded a few times. The J gene is TRBJ1-1, the V gene TRBV29-1; possibly TRBD1 for D (6 bases). V dropped 4 bases and J dropped 10 bases, with 13 bases sitting between them. The CDR3 sequence is 11 residues long. The germline CDR1 and CDR2 sequences are SQVTM and ANQGSEA. CDR3 DNA: TGCAGCGTTGTAGGGGGGCGCGGAGCTTTCTTT. This encodes CSVVGGRGAFF.

This clonotype appeared a few times. This chain connects TRBV29-1 to TRBJ1-1; possibly TRBD1 for D (5 bases). Between the trimmed V and J ends, which lost 1 base and 2 bases, there was a span of 23 bases. The CDR3 has 18 amino acids. Germline assignment: CDR1 SQVTM and CDR2 ANQGSEA. The CDR3 region has the DNA TGCAGCGTTGAAGGTTGGCAGGGACCCCCCGAAACAAACACTGAAGCTTTCTTT. It encodes CSVEGWQGPPETNTEAFF.

This clonotype was seen a handful of times. V is TRBV2 and J is TRBJ2-1; 8 bases map to TRBD1. This CDR3 comprises 15 residues. Germline assignment: CDR1 SNHLY and CDR2 FYNNEI. Unmatched junction bases numbered 4, after V lost 3 bases and J lost 3 bases. CDR3 in amino acids: CASSEGTGSYNEQFF. CDR3 sequence (DNA): TGTGCCAGCAGTGAGGGGACAGGCAGCTACAATGAGCAGTTCTTC.

CDR3 nucleotide sequence: TGTGCCAGCAGTGCTTACAGGGCACAGGGGCAGCCCCAGCATTTT. This gives the protein CASSAYRAQGQPQHF. The chain combines TRBV2 with TRBJ1-5; 7 bases map to TRBD1. V was clipped by 4 bases and J by 7 bases; unmatched bases: 10. The germline V gene has CDR1 SNHLY and CDR2 FYNNEI. The CDR3 extends over 15 amino acids. The whole variable domain, remainder taken from reference TRBV2 and TRBJ1-5, is EPEVTQTPSHQVTQMGQEVILRCVPISNHLYFYWYRQILGQKVEFLVSFYNNEISEKSEIFDDQFSVERPDGSNFTLKIRSTKLEDSAMYFCASSAYRAQGQPQHFGDGTRLSIL.

This clonotype was counted only a few times. The gene calls are TRBV4-3 and TRBJ2-1, with 15 bases that match TRBD2. Germline trimming cut 5 bases from V and 9 bases from J; bases unmatched to any gene: 5. The CDR3 runs 15 residues. Germline V gene lookup returns CDR1 LGHNA and CDR2 YSLEER. The CDR3 sequence: CASSGGLAGGGEQFF. The CDR3 DNA sequence: TGCGCCAGCAGCGGGGGACTAGCGGGAGGTGGTGAGCAGTTCTTC.

The table lists this clonotype with a few counts. The genes are TRBV5-1 and TRBJ2-2, with no clear D. The CDR3 covers 12 residues. Germline V CDR1 and CDR2: SGHRS, YFSETQ. V lost 6 bases and J 7 bases, leaving 10 bases between the germline ends. Here the CDR3 reads CASTTGFGELFF. DNA of the CDR3: TGCGCCAGCACAACTGGGTTCGGGGAGCTGTTTTTT.